The rows below give T cell receptor beta chains drawn from one sample of a study of CD8 T cells in Susac syndrome. A single record per CDR3 protein comes from TCRdb applying MiXCR to the immunoSEQ multiplex PCR reads. The repertoire includes about 120,000 distinct CDR3 sequences, around 94% of them detected once, and 0.095% to 0.1% sits in the top ten. The sequencing sample was made of CD4+ T cells from PBMCs. The receptors were sampled from a human donor in good health. Both conserved end residues are trimmed from each CDR3. Fields, in order: V gene, J gene, CDR3 protein.

TRBV29-1	TRBJ2-1	SVTHQLAGVDNDQF
TRBV20-1	TRBJ2-1	SAGLAGSVYNEQF
TRBV18	TRBJ2-1	ASSPSYLSGPRYNEQF
TRBV2	TRBJ2-5	ASRVYQETQY
TRBV3-1	TRBJ2-6	ASSLLGNSGANVLT
TRBV7-9	TRBJ1-4	ASSFGDTATNEKLF
TRBV3-1	TRBJ1-4	ASSPYRTAFNEKLF
TRBV5-1	TRBJ2-7	ASSPAGGADYEQY
TRBV5-1	TRBJ2-5	ASSLGSGEETQY
TRBV30	TRBJ2-7	AWSAFPGTKSSYEQY
TRBV7-2	TRBJ2-7	ASSWKAESSYEQY
TRBV6-2/TRBV6-3	TRBJ1-6	ASRPGQDNSPLH
TRBV12-3/TRBV12-4	TRBJ2-1	ASSPRYEQF
TRBV18	TRBJ1-1	ASSPPWGNTEAF
TRBV19	TRBJ2-1	ASSSPAGGTNEQF
TRBV20-1	TRBJ2-5	SARDPRTSGLQETQY
TRBV19	TRBJ1-5	ASSTQGNQPQH
TRBV6-6	TRBJ2-7	ASNYGTTYEQY
TRBV20-1	TRBJ1-1	SARDIQGPNTEAF
TRBV18	TRBJ2-5	ASSPPHFQETQY
TRBV7-2	TRBJ2-7	ASSLGGETYEQY
TRBV6-5	TRBJ1-2	ASSYGAGGGGYT
TRBV29-1	TRBJ2-7	SVEGGLGYEQY
TRBV27	TRBJ2-5	ASRPSGQETQY
TRBV7-2	TRBJ1-3	ASSPSLGPGNTIY
TRBV14	TRBJ2-7	ASSDPGLAGTYEQY
TRBV7-9	TRBJ2-5	ASSPVSLAGGPGETQY
TRBV20-1	TRBJ2-7	SAPLTGGSYEQY
TRBV20-1	TRBJ2-5	SARRGIGETQY
TRBV3-1	TRBJ1-1	ASSPSSRNTEAL
TRBV2	TRBJ2-2	ASSDRTRNTGELF
TRBV5-4	TRBJ1-2	ASTTSGGGPDYGYT
TRBV18	TRBJ1-4	ASSERTATNEKLF
TRBV28	TRBJ2-7	ASSSLRSLSYEQY
TRBV20-1	TRBJ2-3	SARELAGLTDTQY
TRBV3-1	TRBJ2-2	ASNRGHTGELF
TRBV10-2	TRBJ1-1	ASIQSQTDYEAF
TRBV4-1	TRBJ2-1	ASSQDLSASEQF